The 31 T cell receptor beta chains below come from one sample, sequenced in a study of breast tumors, draining lymph nodes, adjacent tissues. A single record per CDR3 protein comes from TCRdb applying MiXCR to the multiplex PCR reads. The data contain fewer than 15,000 distinct CDR3 sequences, 55% of them singletons. The specimen sequenced was tumor-adjacent breast tissue. All receptors come from a female donor with breast cancer. Some clones in this sample may be carry-over from other donors' samples.

This clonotype has just a few counts. This chain uses TRBV5-1 with TRBJ2-7; 13 positions match TRBD2. V shed 2 bases and J 6 bases; nucleotides not matched to a gene: 2. Germline values: CDR1 SGHRS, CDR2 YFSETQ. This CDR3 contains 14 residues. The CDR3 spells CASSFGTSGTEQYF. CDR3 bases: TGCGCCAGCAGCTTTGGGACTAGCGGGACCGAGCAGTACTTC.

This clonotype was seen at least ten times. Given a much more abundant clone one base away, this may be a read error. The CDR3 sequence is CASSFRPVTEQFF. CDR3 nucleotide sequence: TGTGCCAGCAGCTTCCGACCTGTTACTGAGCAGTTCTTC. The chain is built from TRBV13 and TRBJ2-1; D call uncertain. CDR1 is PRHDT and CDR2 is FYEKMQ in the germline V gene (reference sequence). The V and J ends lost 3 bases and 9 bases respectively, with 12 bases between them. This CDR3 comprises 13 residues.

The chain joins TRBV5-8 to TRBJ1-5, with D hard to call. V shed 0 bases and J shed 3 bases, with 4 bases lying between them. The CDR3 runs to 13 residues. Germline V gene sequence: CDR1 SGHTS, CDR2 YDEGEE. CDR3 DNA: TGTGCCAGCAGCTTGGGCGACAATCAGCCCCAGCATTTT. It is translated as CASSLGDNQPQHF.

The sample holds many counts of this clonotype. A much larger clone differs by one base, so this may be a read error. V usage is TRBV9 and J usage is TRBJ2-1; 7 bases align to TRBD2. In germline, CDR1 is SGDLS, CDR2 YYNGEE. The J segment lost 11 bases and the V segment lost 0 bases, leaving 17 bases of the junction unmatched. There are 17 residues in the CDR3. The DNA for the CDR3 is TGTGCCAGCAGCGTAGCTTCAACGGGAGGTGGAGTTGCTCAGCAGTTCTTC. Protein sequence: CASSVASTGGGVAQQFF.

The V gene is TRBV29-1, the J gene TRBJ1-4; D is ambiguous. V was cut by 4 bases and J by 2 bases, with 11 bases left in between. This CDR3 region has 14 residues. Germline-derived CDR1 and CDR2 are SQVTM and ANQGSEA. CDR3: CSVGEARTNEKLFF. CDR3 DNA sequence: TGCAGCGTTGGGGAGGCTCGGACTAATGAAAAACTGTTTTTT. Variable domain in full (rest from reference TRBV29-1 and TRBJ1-4): SAVISQKPSRDICQRGTSLTIQCQVDSQVTMMFWYRQQPGQSLTLIATANQGSEATYESGFVIDKFPISRPNLTFSTLTVSNMSPEDSSIYLCSVGEARTNEKLFFGSGTQLSVL.

There are many counts of this clonotype. A read error may be the cause here, since a much bigger clone is one base away. J is TRBJ2-2 and V is TRBV5-6; no clear D gene. The germline V gene encodes CDR1 SGHDT and CDR2 YYEEEE. CDR3 length: 15 residues. V was trimmed by 4 bases and J by 4 bases, leaving 14 bases between them. CDR3: CASSQLVAGTGELFF. DNA of the CDR3: TGTGCCAGCAGCCAGCTAGTAGCTGGCACCGGGGAGCTGTTTTTT.

This clonotype was counted at least ten times. The germline gene is not matched at one end of the junction; a read error may be the cause. V gene TRBV7-2 combines with J gene TRBJ1-5; D is perhaps TRBD1 (6 bases). Germline assignment: CDR1 SGHTA and CDR2 FQGNSA. There are 17 residues in the CDR3. The CDR3 loop reads CANSLYWGPDSNQPQHF. The CDR3 DNA follows: TGTGCCAACAGCTTATATTGGGGGCCTGATAGCAATCAGCCCCAGCATTTT. The whole variable domain, filled in from reference TRBV7-2 and TRBJ1-5, reads GAGVSQSPSNKVTEKGKDVELRCDPISGHTALYWYRQSLGQGLEFLIYFQGNSAPDKSGLPSDRFSAERTGGSVSTLTIQRTQQEDSAVYLCANSLYWGPDSNQPQHFGDGTRLSIL.

This clonotype has at least ten counts. The chain joins TRBV5-1 to TRBJ1-1; the D is unclear. V was clipped by 6 bases and J by 4 bases, with 7 bases between them. CDR1 is SGHRS and CDR2 is YFSETQ in the germline V gene. The CDR3 length is 11 residues. The CDR3 nucleotides are TGCGCCAGCAAAAGGGCCACTGAAGCTTTCTTT. The encoded protein is CASKRATEAFF.

The chain combines TRBV19 with TRBJ1-2; TRBD1 agrees at 7 bases. Germline lookup yields CDR1 LNHDA and CDR2 SQIVND (reference sequence). V was clipped by 5 bases and J by 6 bases; unmatched bases: 9. The CDR3 is made up of 14 amino acids. The CDR3 is CASSSRDRENGYTF. The DNA of the CDR3 is TGTGCCAGTAGTTCGCGGGACAGAGAGAATGGCTACACCTTC.

This chain links TRBV5-1 with TRBJ2-7, with 14 bases matching TRBD2. This CDR3 contains 16 residues. Germline lookup yields CDR1 SGHRS and CDR2 YFSETQ. Trimming took 2 bases from V and 5 from J; bases not matched to a gene: 6. CDR3 DNA: TGCGCCAGCAGCTTTGGGACTAGCGGGGGCCCCGACGAGCAGTACTTC. This codes for CASSFGTSGGPDEQYF. Combining the CDR3 with reference TRBV5-1 and TRBJ2-7 gives the whole variable domain KAGVTQTPRYLIKTRGQQVTLSCSPISGHRSVSWYQQTPGQGLQFLFEYFSETQRNKGNFPGRFSGRQFSNSRSEMNVSTLELGDSALYLCASSFGTSGGPDEQYFGPGTRLTVT.

This clonotype was picked up many times. This chain links TRBV7-2 with TRBJ1-5; tentatively, D is TRBD1 (6 bases). Germline lookup yields CDR1 SGHTA and CDR2 FQGNSA. Trimming stripped 3 bases from V and 7 bases from J, with 13 bases between. CDR3 length: 14 residues. The CDR3 spells CASSLGHRGQPQHF. The CDR3, as DNA: TGTGCCAGCAGCTTGGGACATCGGGGACAGCCCCAGCATTTT.

By sample fraction, this clonotype is medium-sized. This chain uses TRBV6-4 with TRBJ2-6; D might be TRBD1 (5 bases). Trimming stripped 2 bases from V and 0 bases from J, with 5 bases between. CDR3 length: 15 residues. The germline V gene encodes CDR1 MRHNA and CDR2 SNTAGT. For the CDR3, the DNA is TGTGCCAGCAGTGACGACAGCTCTGGGGCCAACGTCCTGACTTTC. It specifies CASSDDSSGANVLTF.

This chain connects TRBV20-1 to TRBJ2-1; 12 bases are shared with TRBD2. The CDR3 sequence is 14 residues long. V shed 4 bases, J shed 9 bases, and the junction held 7 bases outside the gene matches. Germline CDR1 reads DFQATT; CDR2 reads SNEGSKA (reference sequence). The CDR3 protein is CSAKRTSGNTEQFF. The CDR3 DNA follows: TGCAGTGCTAAGCGGACTAGCGGGAACACTGAGCAGTTCTTC.

This clonotype appeared many times. A much larger clone lies a single base off, so this may be a read error. The rearrangement joins TRBV5-8 to TRBJ1-2; D is unresolved. Germline-derived CDR1 and CDR2 are SGHTS and YDEGEE. The CDR3 spans 10 residues. V dropped 2 bases and J dropped 13 bases, with 9 bases sitting between them. The CDR3: CASSFVDATF. CDR3 DNA sequence: TGTGCCAGCAGCTTCGTCGACGCCACCTTC.

This clonotype came up a few times. V gene TRBV20-1 combines with J gene TRBJ2-3; weak D call: TRBD1 (5 bases). V lost 3 bases and J lost 2, with 15 bases in between. This CDR3 is built from 15 residues. CDR1 DFQATT and CDR2 SNEGSKA come from the germline V gene (reference sequence). The CDR3 loop is CSASEGASPTDTQYF. In nucleotides, the CDR3 is TGCAGTGCTAGTGAAGGGGCCTCACCCACAGATACGCAGTATTTT.

This chain connects TRBV20-1 to TRBJ2-5; D is ambiguous. This CDR3 has 11 residues. V was clipped by 8 bases and J by 0 bases, with 7 bases between them. From germline, CDR1 is DFQATT and CDR2 SNEGSKA (reference sequence). This chain's CDR3 is CSTEYQETQYF. CDR3 sequence (DNA): TGCAGTACAGAGTACCAAGAGACCCAGTACTTC.

The CDR3 loop reads CASSIRAGTNQPQHF. Here the CDR3 DNA reads TGTGCCAGTAGTATAAGGGCGGGAACCAATCAGCCCCAGCATTTT. The chain uses TRBV19 and TRBJ1-5; D uncertain. CDR1 LNHDA and CDR2 SQIVND come from the germline V gene (reference sequence). Trimming took 2 bases from V and 3 from J, leaving 11 bases between them. The length of the CDR3 is 15 residues.

The V call is TRBV29-1, the J call TRBJ1-2; a weak D match, TRBD1 (5 bases). This CDR3 contains 13 residues. CDR1 and CDR2 (germline): SQVTM, ANQGSEA. Trimming removed 5 bases at V and 4 bases at J, with 14 bases between. CDR3: CSVWGGPLYGYTF. The CDR3 DNA reads TGCAGCGTTTGGGGCGGACCTCTCTATGGCTACACCTTC. The full variable domain, completed using reference TRBV29-1 and TRBJ1-2, is SAVISQKPSRDICQRGTSLTIQCQVDSQVTMMFWYRQQPGQSLTLIATANQGSEATYESGFVIDKFPISRPNLTFSTLTVSNMSPEDSSIYLCSVWGGPLYGYTFGSGTRLTVV.

This clonotype was recorded many times. Possible read error: a much larger clone is one base away. The DNA of the CDR3 is TGTGCCAGCAGCGTCCCTGGGGTTTCCGAGCAGTACTTC. This codes for CASSVPGVSEQYF. This rearrangement joins TRBV11-3 to TRBJ2-7; D is uncertain. V shed 5 bases and J shed 6 bases, with 14 bases lying between them. The CDR3 has 13 residues. Germline CDR1 SGHNT, CDR2 YENEEA.

This clonotype has ten or more counts. A junction end diverges from the germline sequence, so it may reflect a read error. This chain joins TRBV6-5 and TRBJ2-1; 11 bases are shared with TRBD2. Germline lookup yields CDR1 MNHEY and CDR2 SVGAGI. CDR3 length: 17 amino acids. DNA for the CDR3: TGTGCCAGCAGTCACTCCCCGACTAGCGGGACATACAATGAGCAGTTCTTC. Amino acids: CASSHSPTSGTYNEQFF.

The CDR3 is CASSLGSGRRNSPLHF. The CDR3 region has the DNA TGTGCCAGCAGCTTAGGTTCGGGACGGAGAAATTCACCCCTCCACTTT. This rearrangement joins TRBV7-3 to TRBJ1-6; TRBD1 is a possible D gene (5 bases). V lost 2 bases and J lost 7, with 15 bases in between. The CDR3 is made up of 16 amino acids. Germline V gives CDR1 SGHTA, CDR2 FQGTGA.

This clonotype showed up many times. The gene calls are TRBV9 and TRBJ1-1; D remains ambiguous. CDR1 is SGDLS and CDR2 is YYNGEE in the germline V gene. V lost 0 bases to trimming and J lost 1 base, with 4 bases between them. The CDR3 length is 13 residues. CDR3 loop: CASSVAGNTEAFF. DNA for the CDR3: TGTGCCAGCAGCGTAGCGGGGAACACTGAAGCTTTCTTT.

The genes are TRBV20-1 and TRBJ1-5; D gene uncertain. V lost 5 bases and J lost 9, with 20 bases in between. The CDR3 consists of 14 residues. Germline CDR1 and CDR2: DFQATT and SNEGSKA (reference sequence). Written as DNA, the CDR3 is TGCAGTGCTGTACGGGAGGCGTATAGACCGCCCCAGCATTTT. This codes for CSAVREAYRPPQHF.

Ten or more counts support this clonotype. Since a much larger clone is just one base distant, this may be a read error. V usage is TRBV6-5 and J usage is TRBJ2-7, with a tentative D call TRBD2 (6 bases). Germline V lookup: CDR1 MNHEY, CDR2 SVGAGI. The CDR3 sequence is 14 residues long. Trimming took off 5 bases at V and 3 bases at J, with 14 bases between the two ends. Here the CDR3 DNA reads TGTGCCAGCAGTCGCGGAATGGGGGGCTACGAGCAGTACTTC. Translating it yields CASSRGMGGYEQYF.

This clonotype is medium-sized in the sample. The CDR3 sequence is CAEGEPNYGYTF. The CDR3 coding sequence is TGTGCCGAGGGGGAGCCTAACTATGGCTACACCTTC. This rearrangement joins TRBV2 to TRBJ1-2; possible D gene TRBD1, 6 bases. Germline lookup yields CDR1 SNHLY and CDR2 FYNNEI. This CDR3 region has 12 residues. V lost 11 bases and J 0 bases, leaving 10 bases between the germline ends.

In its sample, this clonotype ranks as medium-sized (0.01 to 0.1%). The chain uses TRBV11-2 and TRBJ2-7; 8 bases line up with TRBD2. The CDR3 loop spans 14 amino acids. The germline V gene has CDR1 SGHAT and CDR2 FQNNGV. V lost 5 bases to trimming and J lost 4 bases; unmatched junction nucleotides: 7. The CDR3 region has the DNA TGTGCCAGCAGCCACCGGGGGGGAGGATACGAGCAGTACTTC. This gives the protein CASSHRGGGYEQYF.

This clonotype is termed medium-sized. This chain uses TRBV5-8 with TRBJ2-7, with D tentatively TRBD2 (7 bases). The CDR3 covers 14 residues. Germline CDR1 is SGHTS and CDR2 is YDEGEE. Trimming shortened V by 1 base and J by 3 bases, and 11 bases separated the two germline ends. The CDR3 region has the DNA TGTGCCAGCAGCTTGAAAGGGGGGGGCTACGAGCAGTACTTC. Protein sequence: CASSLKGGGYEQYF.

V and J are TRBV2 and TRBJ1-5; 7 nucleotides match TRBD1. The CDR3 contains 16 residues. CDR1 SNHLY and CDR2 FYNNEI come from the germline V gene. The V gene end was trimmed by 4 bases and the J gene end by 1 base; junction bases not matched to a gene: 7. The CDR3 sequence: CASSGQGWVSNQPQHF. For the CDR3, the DNA is TGTGCCAGCAGTGGACAGGGTTGGGTAAGCAATCAGCCCCAGCATTTT.

This rearrangement joins TRBV13 to TRBJ2-7; 11 bases agree with TRBD2. The length of the CDR3 is 14 residues. CDR1 and CDR2 (germline): PRHDT, FYEKMQ (reference sequence). J lost 7 bases, V lost 0 bases, and 2 bases had no gene match. CDR3 sequence: CASSLGLAGEEQYF. Written as DNA, the CDR3 is TGTGCCAGCAGCTTAGGACTAGCGGGAGAGGAGCAGTACTTC.

The chain has TRBV20-1 and TRBJ2-1, with 11 bases aligning to TRBD2. CDR1 is DFQATT and CDR2 is SNEGSKA in the germline V gene (reference sequence). CDR3 length: 16 amino acids. J was trimmed by 8 bases and V by 0 bases; bases with no gene match: 9. The DNA for the CDR3 is TGCAGTGCTAGAGATGGGGTAGCGGGGGGGCCGTATGAGCAGTTCTTC. Encoded protein: CSARDGVAGGPYEQFF.

In its sample, this clonotype is medium-sized. V and J are TRBV12-3 or TRBV12-4 and TRBJ1-6, with D possibly matching TRBD1 (5 bases). V gave up 5 bases and J gave up 16 bases, with 18 bases separating them. There are 13 residues in the CDR3. The CDR3 reads CASSTSGTYKLHF. DNA of the CDR3: TGTGCCAGCAGTACCAGCGGGACTTACAAGCTCCACTTT.